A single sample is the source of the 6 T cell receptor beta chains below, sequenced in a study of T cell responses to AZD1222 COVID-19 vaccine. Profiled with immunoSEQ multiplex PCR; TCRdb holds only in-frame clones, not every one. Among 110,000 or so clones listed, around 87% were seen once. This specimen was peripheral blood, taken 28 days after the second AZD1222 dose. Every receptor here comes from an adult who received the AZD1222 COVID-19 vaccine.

CDR3 in DNA: TGTGCCAGCAGTTATGGGTTTGGTTCACCCCTCCACTTT. Encoded protein: CASSYGFGSPLHF. The chain carries TRBV6-5 and TRBJ1-6; D not certain. The CDR3 is made up of 13 amino acids. CDR1 is MNHEY, CDR2 SVGAGI, per germline. V lost 3 bases and J 9 bases, leaving 9 bases between the germline ends.

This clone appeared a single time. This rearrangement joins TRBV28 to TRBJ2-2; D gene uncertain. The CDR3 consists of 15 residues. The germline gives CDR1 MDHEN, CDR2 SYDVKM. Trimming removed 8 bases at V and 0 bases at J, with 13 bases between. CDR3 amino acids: CASSPTRANTGELFF. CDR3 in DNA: TGTGCCAGCTCCCCAACTCGCGCGAACACCGGGGAGCTGTTTTTT. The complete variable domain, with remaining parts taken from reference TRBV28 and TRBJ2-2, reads DVKVTQSSRYLVKRTGEKVFLECVQDMDHENMFWYRQDPGLGLRLIYFSYDVKMKEKGDIPEGYSVSREKKERFSLILESASTNQTSMYLCASSPTRANTGELFFGEGSRLTVL.

The CDR3 nucleotides read TGTGCCAGTACCCAATTTGTGGGACTAGCGGGACGCGCAGATACGCAGTATTTT. This codes for CASTQFVGLAGRADTQYF. The genes are TRBV19 and TRBJ2-3; the match to TRBD2 covers 13 bases. The CDR3 is 18 amino acids. Germline values: CDR1 LNHDA, CDR2 SQIVND (reference sequence). The J segment lost 4 bases and the V segment lost 7 bases, leaving 14 bases of the junction unmatched.

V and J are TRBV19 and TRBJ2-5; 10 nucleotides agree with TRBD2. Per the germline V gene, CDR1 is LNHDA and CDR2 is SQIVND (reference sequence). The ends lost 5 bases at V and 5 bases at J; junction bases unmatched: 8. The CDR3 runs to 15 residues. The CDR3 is CASSPQRGGRETQYF. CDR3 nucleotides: TGTGCCAGTAGTCCTCAGCGGGGGGGCCGGGAGACCCAGTACTTC.

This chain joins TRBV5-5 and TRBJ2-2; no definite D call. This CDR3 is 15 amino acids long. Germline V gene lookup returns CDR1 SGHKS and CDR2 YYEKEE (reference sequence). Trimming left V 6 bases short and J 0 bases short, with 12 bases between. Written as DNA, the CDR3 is TGTGCCAGCACCCCTCACTTCGCGAACACCGGGGAGCTGTTTTTT. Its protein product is CASTPHFANTGELFF.

In nucleotides, the CDR3 is TGTGCCAGGGTAGGGGGGACAGGGTCCCAGCCCCTCTATGGCTACACCTTC. It encodes CARVGGTGSQPLYGYTF. The chain couples TRBV30 to TRBJ1-2; 9 bases align to TRBD1. J gave up 4 bases and V 8 bases, and 20 bases lay outside the gene matches. The V gene's germline CDR1 is GTSNPN and CDR2 SVGIG (reference sequence). This CDR3 contains 17 residues.